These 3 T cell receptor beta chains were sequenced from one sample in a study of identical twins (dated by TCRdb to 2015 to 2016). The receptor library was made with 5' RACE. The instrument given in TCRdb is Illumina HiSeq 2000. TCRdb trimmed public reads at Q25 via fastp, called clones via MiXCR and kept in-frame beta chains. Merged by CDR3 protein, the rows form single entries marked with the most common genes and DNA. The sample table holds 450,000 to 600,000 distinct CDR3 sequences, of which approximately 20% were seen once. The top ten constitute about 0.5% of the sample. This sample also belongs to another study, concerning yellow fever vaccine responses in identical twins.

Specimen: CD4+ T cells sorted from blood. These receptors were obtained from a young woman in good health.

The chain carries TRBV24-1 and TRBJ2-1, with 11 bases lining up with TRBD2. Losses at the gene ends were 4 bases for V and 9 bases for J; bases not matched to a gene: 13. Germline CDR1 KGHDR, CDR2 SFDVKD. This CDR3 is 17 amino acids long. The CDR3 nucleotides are TGTGCCACCAGTGAATCACCCTGGGCTAGCGGGAGGAGTGAGCAGTTCTTC. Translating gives CATSESPWASGRSEQFF.

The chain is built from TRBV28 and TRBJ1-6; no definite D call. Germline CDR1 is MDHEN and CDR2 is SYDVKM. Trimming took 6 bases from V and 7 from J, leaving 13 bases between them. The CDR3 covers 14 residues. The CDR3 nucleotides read TGTGCCAGCAGATTCCCGGGAGAGAATTCACCCCTCCACTTT. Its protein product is CASRFPGENSPLHF.

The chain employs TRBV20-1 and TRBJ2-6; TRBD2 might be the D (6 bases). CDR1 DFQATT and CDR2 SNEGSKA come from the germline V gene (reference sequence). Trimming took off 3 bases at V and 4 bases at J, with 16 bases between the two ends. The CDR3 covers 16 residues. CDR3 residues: CSASRELGSGANVLTF. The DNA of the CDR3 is TGCAGTGCTAGCCGGGAGTTGGGGTCAGGGGCCAACGTCCTGACTTTC.